This TCR beta chain comes out of a study of cytomegalovirus exposure and HLA in healthy donors. On the study more broadly: Unique TCRs from HLA-typed donors, 80 million to 100 million of them, were held in an early data release.

The V gene end was trimmed by 8 bases and the J gene end by 7 bases; junction bases not matched to a gene: 6. Germline V lookup: CDR1 SNHLY, CDR2 FYNNEI. There are 13 residues in the CDR3. PCR employed 60 Vbeta and 13 Jbeta primers. Profiled with immunoSEQ multiplex PCR; TCRdb holds only in-frame clones, not every one. The sample gives roughly 180,000 clones, 75% to 80% of which show up once; about 2.6% is in the top ten. Whereas donors were nominally healthy upon sampling, unrecorded immune exposures were probable. The chain carries TRBV2 and TRBJ2-1; TRBD1 aligns across 9 bases. Sample: PBMCs. The receptor was derived from a female donor in good health and CMV-seronegative. CDR3 residues: CASEGQGLNEQFF. The DNA for the CDR3 is TGTGCCAGCGAGGGACAGGGTTTAAATGAGCAGTTCTTC. Supplemented by reference TRBV2 and TRBJ2-1, the full variable domain reads EPEVTQTPSHQVTQMGQEVILRCVPISNHLYFYWYRQILGQKVEFLVSFYNNEISEKSEIFDDQFSVERPDGSNFTLKIRSTKLEDSAMYFCASEGQGLNEQFFGPGTRLTVL.